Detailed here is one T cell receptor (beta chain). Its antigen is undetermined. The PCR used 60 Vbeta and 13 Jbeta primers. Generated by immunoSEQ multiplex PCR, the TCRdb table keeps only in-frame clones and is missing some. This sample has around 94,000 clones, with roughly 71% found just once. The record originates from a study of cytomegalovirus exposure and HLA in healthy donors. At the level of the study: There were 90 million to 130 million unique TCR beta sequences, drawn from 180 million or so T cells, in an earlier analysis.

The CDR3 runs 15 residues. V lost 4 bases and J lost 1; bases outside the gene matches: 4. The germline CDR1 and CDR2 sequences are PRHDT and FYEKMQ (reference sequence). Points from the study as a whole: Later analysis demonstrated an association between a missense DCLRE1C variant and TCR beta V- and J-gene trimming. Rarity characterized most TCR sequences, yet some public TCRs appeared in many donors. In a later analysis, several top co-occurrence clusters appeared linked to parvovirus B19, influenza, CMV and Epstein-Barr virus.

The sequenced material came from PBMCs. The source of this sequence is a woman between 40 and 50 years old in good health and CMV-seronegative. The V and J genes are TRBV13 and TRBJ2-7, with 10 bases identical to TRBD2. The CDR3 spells CASSSHSGGSYEQYF. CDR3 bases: TGTGCCAGCAGCTCCCATAGCGGGGGGTCCTACGAGCAGTACTTC.